A single sample is the source of the 26 T cell receptor beta chains below, sequenced in a study of graft-versus-host responses after intestinal transplantation. Produced via immunoSEQ multiplex PCR; TCRdb's table is partial and in-frame only. The sample records around 110,000 clones, 85% to 95% being singletons. No antigen has been assigned to these receptors. The source material was unstimulated CD8+ T cells sorted from spleen or lymph node cells, sampled before transplant. The receptors derive from a human donor who was the organ donor for an intestinal transplant.

The V call is TRBV9, the J call TRBJ2-1, with TRBD2 identical over 11 bases. Per germline, CDR1 SGDLS and CDR2 YYNGEE. V trimming: 3 bases; J trimming: 6 bases; junction bases outside the gene matches: 5. The CDR3 is made up of 15 amino acids. The CDR3, as DNA: TGTGCCAGCAGCGCCTCTAGCGGGAGGCTCAATGAGCAGTTCTTC. Its translation: CASSASSGRLNEQFF. Full variable domain (remainder filled in from reference TRBV9 and TRBJ2-1): DSGVTQTPKHLITATGQRVTLRCSPRSGDLSVYWYQQSLDQGLQFLIQYYNGEERAKGNILERFSAQQFPDLHSELNLSSLELGDSALYFCASSASSGRLNEQFFGPGTRLTVL.

The chain links TRBV9 to TRBJ1-4; D is uncertain. CDR3 length: 15 residues. The V and J ends lost 3 bases and 8 bases respectively, with 17 bases between them. The germline gives CDR1 SGDLS, CDR2 YYNGEE. Here the CDR3 reads CASSASGGSREKLFF. The CDR3 DNA sequence: TGTGCCAGCAGCGCCTCTGGAGGGAGTCGAGAAAAACTGTTTTTT.

The chain is built from TRBV19 and TRBJ2-1, with 8 bases that match TRBD1. V was clipped by 6 bases and J by 2 bases; unmatched bases: 6. Germline V gene data show CDR1 as LNHDA and CDR2 as SQIVND (reference sequence). CDR3 size: 15 residues. The CDR3 sequence is CASSHWTGTYNEQFF. CDR3 DNA sequence: TGTGCCAGTAGCCACTGGACAGGGACCTACAATGAGCAGTTCTTC.

The chain joins TRBV2 to TRBJ2-1; D remains ambiguous. The germline V gene encodes CDR1 SNHLY and CDR2 FYNNEI. This CDR3 has 11 residues. Trimming took 5 bases from V and 9 from J, leaving 8 bases between them. The CDR3 reads CASSPLVEQFF. Here the CDR3 DNA reads TGTGCCAGCAGTCCTCTAGTTGAGCAGTTCTTC.

The CDR3 reads CASSLSESYNEQFF. CDR3 nucleotides: TGTGCCAGCAGCTTAAGTGAATCGTACAATGAGCAGTTCTTC. This chain joins TRBV11-1 and TRBJ2-1; D gene ambiguous. The length of the CDR3 is 14 residues. Deletions cut 2 bases from V and 4 bases from J, with 9 bases between. CDR1 is SGHAT and CDR2 is FQDESV in the germline V gene (reference sequence).

The chain recombines TRBV27 with TRBJ1-6, with 8 bases lining up with TRBD1. The CDR3 runs 16 residues. Germline V CDR1 and CDR2: MNHEY, SMNVEV (reference sequence). V was pared by 6 bases and J by 0 bases, with 4 bases of the junction left unmatched. CDR3 bases: TGTGCCAGCAGGATGGACAGGGTCTCCTATAATTCACCCCTCCACTTT. Its protein product is CASRMDRVSYNSPLHF.

The chain joins TRBV7-2 to TRBJ2-7; 10 positions agree with TRBD2. Germline CDR1 reads SGHTA; CDR2 reads FQGNSA. The V gene end was trimmed by 1 base and the J gene end by 3 bases; junction bases not matched to a gene: 3. The CDR3 totals 15 residues. For the CDR3, the DNA is TGTGCCAGCAGCTTAGGGACTAGCGGCCTCTACGAGCAGTACTTC. It is translated as CASSLGTSGLYEQYF.

On this clone itself: Germline and junction disagree at one end, which may indicate a read error. The V gene is TRBV27, the J gene TRBJ1-1, with D hard to call. Looked up from germline, CDR1 is MNHEY and CDR2 is SMNVEV (reference sequence). This CDR3 contains 11 residues. The CDR3 nucleotides read TGTTCCAGCAGTTATTTTGGTGAAGCTTTCTTT. Encoded protein: CSSSYFGEAFF.

The V and J genes are TRBV5-1 and TRBJ2-7; TRBD1 aligns across 9 bases. Per germline, CDR1 SGHRS and CDR2 YFSETQ. CDR3 length: 14 amino acids. V shed 0 bases and J 2 bases; nucleotides not matched to a gene: 0. CDR3 loop: CASSLGTGAYEQYF. In DNA form, the CDR3 reads TGCGCCAGCAGCTTGGGGACAGGGGCCTACGAGCAGTACTTC.

V is TRBV20-1 and J is TRBJ2-1, with D possibly matching TRBD2 (7 bases). Germline assignment: CDR1 DFQATT and CDR2 SNEGSKA (reference sequence). Trimming stripped 7 bases from V and 12 bases from J, with 13 bases between. CDR3 length equals 10 residues. The CDR3 sequence is CSVRGGRQFF. The CDR3 DNA reads TGCAGTGTGAGGGGGGGACGGCAGTTCTTC.

The J gene is TRBJ2-1, the V gene TRBV18; 10 bases are shared with TRBD2. Per germline, CDR1 KGHSH and CDR2 LQKENI. After removal of 5 bases from V and 9 bases from J, the junction contained 4 bases not matched to a gene. The CDR3 covers 13 residues. The CDR3 coding sequence is TGTGCCAGCTCATTGACTAGCGGGTTTGAGCAGTTCTTC. Translated, it gives CASSLTSGFEQFF.

Points on this clone: Sequence at one end of the junction differs from germline and may be a read error. The V and J genes are TRBV28 and TRBJ2-7; no clear D gene. Germline V gene data show CDR1 as MDHEN and CDR2 as SYDVKM. The CDR3 is 11 amino acids. The DNA of the CDR3 is TGTGCCAGCGGTTTAACCTACGAGCAGTACTTC. This encodes CASGLTYEQYF.

The CDR3 sequence is CASSRDLADNEQFF. The CDR3 DNA is TGTGCCAGCAGCCGCGACTTGGCGGATAATGAGCAGTTCTTC. The gene calls are TRBV11-2 and TRBJ2-1, with D unclear. This CDR3 has 14 amino acids. The V gene lost 5 bases and the J gene lost 7 bases, with 15 bases spanning the gap. CDR1 and CDR2 from the germline V gene are SGHAT and FQNNGV.

The genes are TRBV4-1 and TRBJ1-4; D may be TRBD1 (6 bases). Germline values: CDR1 MGHRA, CDR2 YSYEKL. The CDR3 loop spans 16 amino acids. V shed 0 bases and J shed 4 bases, with 12 bases lying between them. The CDR3 DNA sequence: TGCGCCAGCAGCCAAGAGGGGGCCAGAGGTAATGAAAAACTGTTTTTT. Its translation: CASSQEGARGNEKLFF.

This chain connects TRBV30 to TRBJ2-7, with 9 bases identical to TRBD1. The J segment lost 6 bases and the V segment lost 7 bases, leaving 10 bases of the junction unmatched. The germline V gene encodes CDR1 GTSNPN and CDR2 SVGIG (reference sequence). The CDR3 contains 13 residues. The CDR3 region has the DNA TGTGCCTCCGCAGGGGGACAGGGCGCCGAGCAGTACTTC. Translated: CASAGGQGAEQYF.

V is TRBV5-1 and J is TRBJ2-1; a possible D gene is TRBD2 (5 bases). The CDR3 spans 12 residues. Trimming stripped 1 base from V and 10 bases from J, with 9 bases between. The germline V gene has CDR1 SGHRS and CDR2 YFSETQ. CDR3 nucleotide sequence: TGCGCCAGCAGCTTGACCGGGGTCGAGCAGTTCTTC. As protein: CASSLTGVEQFF.

The chain combines TRBV6-6 with TRBJ1-5, with D possibly matching TRBD1 (6 bases). The CDR3 covers 14 residues. Germline-derived CDR1 and CDR2 are MNHNY and SVGAGI (reference sequence). Trimming cost V 10 bases and J 2 bases, with 15 bases left between them. CDR3 nucleotides: TGTGCCACCCGGGGGCCCCACCGCAATCAGCCCCAGCATTTT. It specifies CATRGPHRNQPQHF.

The V call is TRBV11-2, the J call TRBJ1-1; 8 nucleotides line up with TRBD1. The V gene end was trimmed by 4 bases and the J gene end by 6 bases; junction bases not matched to a gene: 10. This CDR3 has 15 residues. The germline CDR1 and CDR2 sequences are SGHAT and FQNNGV. The CDR3 sequence is CASSSRGLGGAEAFF. CDR3 bases: TGTGCCAGCAGCTCCAGGGGGCTCGGCGGTGCTGAAGCTTTCTTT.

The chain links TRBV5-4 to TRBJ2-2; TRBD2 agrees at 9 bases. V lost 0 bases to trimming and J lost 5 bases; unmatched junction nucleotides: 5. Germline loops: CDR1 SGHNT, CDR2 YYREEE (reference sequence). This CDR3 is 16 amino acids long. This chain's CDR3 is CASSLAASGKTGELFF. The CDR3 nucleotides are TGTGCCAGCAGCTTGGCGGCTAGCGGGAAAACCGGGGAGCTGTTTTTT.

V gene TRBV9 combines with J gene TRBJ2-7; possibly TRBD1 for D (5 bases). Per germline, CDR1 SGDLS and CDR2 YYNGEE. The length of the CDR3 is 13 residues. Trimming removed 1 base from V and 3 bases from J, with 8 bases in between. The CDR3: CASSVKQGYEQYF. CDR3 nucleotides: TGTGCCAGCAGCGTAAAGCAGGGCTACGAGCAGTACTTC.

The rearrangement joins TRBV13 to TRBJ2-6; D is unclear. The germline V gene encodes CDR1 PRHDT and CDR2 FYEKMQ (reference sequence). V dropped 3 bases and J dropped 1 base, with 4 bases sitting between them. The CDR3 is 14 residues long. CDR3 residues: CASSFGSGANVLTF. The CDR3 bases are TGTGCCAGCAGCTTCGGGTCTGGGGCCAACGTCCTGACTTTC.

This clone was counted once. The genes are TRBV14 and TRBJ2-1; 9 bases are a match to TRBD2. The CDR3 has 16 amino acids. Per germline, CDR1 SGHDN and CDR2 FVKESK. With 1 base clipped from V and 9 bases from J, the junction kept 10 bases outside the gene matches. The CDR3 DNA reads as TGTGCCAGCAGCCAAGCGGGTCTAGCGGGGTGGGGTGAGCAGTTCTTC. Its protein product is CASSQAGLAGWGEQFF.

The J gene is TRBJ2-2, the V gene TRBV9; 8 bases match TRBD1. Per the germline V gene, CDR1 is SGDLS and CDR2 is YYNGEE. The CDR3 totals 16 residues. The trim removed 1 base at V and 3 bases at J, leaving 5 bases unmatched. The CDR3 loop is CASSVRGQGDTGELFF. The CDR3 DNA sequence: TGTGCCAGCAGCGTACGTGGACAGGGCGACACCGGGGAGCTGTTTTTT.

CDR3 sequence (DNA): TGCAGCGTTGAAGATCTAAAACAGGGGATCTATGGCTACACCTTC. Its protein product is CSVEDLKQGIYGYTF. The V call is TRBV29-1, the J call TRBJ1-2; 7 nucleotides agree with TRBD1. The CDR3 is made up of 15 amino acids. CDR1 SQVTM and CDR2 ANQGSEA come from the germline V gene. With V trimmed by 0 bases and J by 4 bases, 8 bases remained unmatched.

The V gene is TRBV19, the J gene TRBJ1-1; D unresolved. The CDR3 has 11 amino acids. CDR1 and CDR2 (germline): LNHDA, SQIVND (reference sequence). V was cut by 5 bases and J by 4 bases, with 5 bases left in between. The CDR3 nucleotides read TGTGCCAGTAGTTGGGGCACTGAAGCTTTCTTT. Protein product: CASSWGTEAFF.

The rearrangement joins TRBV6-5 to TRBJ2-7; TRBD2 matches 11 bases. The CDR3 spans 15 residues. Germline lookup yields CDR1 MNHEY and CDR2 SVGAGI. J lost 6 bases, V lost 4 bases, and 8 bases had no gene match. The CDR3 reads CASSFSSGRSGEQYF. The DNA of the CDR3 is TGTGCCAGCAGTTTCTCTAGCGGGAGGTCGGGCGAGCAGTACTTC.